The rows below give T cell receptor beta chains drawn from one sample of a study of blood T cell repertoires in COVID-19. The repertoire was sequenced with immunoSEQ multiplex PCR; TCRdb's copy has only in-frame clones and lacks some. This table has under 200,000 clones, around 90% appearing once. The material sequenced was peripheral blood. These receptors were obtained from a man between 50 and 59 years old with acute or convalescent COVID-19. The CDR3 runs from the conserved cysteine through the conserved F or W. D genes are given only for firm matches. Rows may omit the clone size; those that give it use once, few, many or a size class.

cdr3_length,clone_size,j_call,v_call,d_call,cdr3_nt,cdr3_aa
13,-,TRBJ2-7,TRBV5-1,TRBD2,TGCGCCAGTTCTAGCGGGAGGGCCTACGAGCAGTACTTC,CASSSGRAYEQYF
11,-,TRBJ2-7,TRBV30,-,TGTGCCTGGAGCGAGACCTACGAGCAGTACTTC,CAWSETYEQYF
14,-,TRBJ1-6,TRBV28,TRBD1,TGTGCCAGCAACATTGACAGGGGAAATTCACCCCTCCACTTT,CASNIDRGNSPLHF
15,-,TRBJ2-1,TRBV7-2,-,TGTGCCAGCAGCTTGGCAGGATTTGGCTACAATGAGCAGTTCTTC,CASSLAGFGYNEQFF
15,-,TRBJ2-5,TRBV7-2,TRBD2,TGTGCCAGCAGCTCCCAGCGGGGCTCCCAAGAGACCCAGTACTTC,CASSSQRGSQETQYF
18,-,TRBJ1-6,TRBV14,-,TGTGCCAGCAGCCAAGAACCGAGGACAGTGGGATATAATTCACCCCTCCACTTT,CASSQEPRTVGYNSPLHF
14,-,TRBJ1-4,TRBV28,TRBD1,TGTGCCAGCAGGCGGACAGGGGGCGTTGAAAAACTGTTTTTT,CASRRTGGVEKLFF
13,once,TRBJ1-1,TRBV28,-,TGTGCCAGCCGTGACGGGGTAAACACTGAAGCTTTCTTT,CASRDGVNTEAFF
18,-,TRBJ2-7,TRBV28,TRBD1,TGTGCCAGCAGTCTCTCCACAGGGGTTGGTCTTTTAACCTACGAGCAGTACTTC,CASSLSTGVGLLTYEQYF
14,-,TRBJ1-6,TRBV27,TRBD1,TGTGCCAGCAGTTTGTGGACAGGGAGTTCACCCCTCCACTTT,CASSLWTGSSPLHF
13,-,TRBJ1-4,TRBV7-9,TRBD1,TGTGCCAGCAGCTTATCCGTCGGGGACAGACTGTTTTTT,CASSLSVGDRLFF
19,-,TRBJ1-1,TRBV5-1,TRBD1,TGCGCCAGCAGCCACGGATTGGGACAGGACCTAACAATGAACACTGAAGCTTTCTTT,CASSHGLGQDLTMNTEAFF
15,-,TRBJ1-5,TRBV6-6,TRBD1,TGTGCCAGCAGTTATAGGGCAGGGGGCCTTCAGCCCCAGCATTTT,CASSYRAGGLQPQHF
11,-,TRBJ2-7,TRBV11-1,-,TGTGCCAGCACCTCATCGGGGGAGCAGTACTTC,CASTSSGEQYF
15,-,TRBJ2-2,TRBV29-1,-,TGCAGCGTTCCCATCTCAACAGGGAACACCGGGGAGCTGTTTTTT,CSVPISTGNTGELFF
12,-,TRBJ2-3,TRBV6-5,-,TGTGCCAGCAGACAGGGAACAGATACGCAGTATTTT,CASRQGTDTQYF
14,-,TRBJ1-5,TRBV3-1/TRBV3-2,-,TGTGCCAGCAGCCAGGGGCCCAGCAATCAGCCCCAGCATTTT,CASSQGPSNQPQHF
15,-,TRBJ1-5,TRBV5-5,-,TGTGCCAGCAGCTTGGGGGGTCAGGGTTATCAGCCCCAGCATTTT,CASSLGGQGYQPQHF
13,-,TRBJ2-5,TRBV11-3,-,TGTGCCAGCAGCAAGAACATGCAGGAGACCCAGTACTTC,CASSKNMQETQYF
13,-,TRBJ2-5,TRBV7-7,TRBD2,TGTGCTAGCAGCTGGACTAGACAAGAGACCCAGTACTTC,CASSWTRQETQYF
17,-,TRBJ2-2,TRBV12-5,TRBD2,TGTGCTAGTGGTTTGGTACAGGCTAGCGGGGTCACCGGGGAGCTGTTTTTT,CASGLVQASGVTGELFF
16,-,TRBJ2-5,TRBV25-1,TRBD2,TGTGCCAGCAGTGAATTGCCCCGGGGGGGAGGAGAGACCCAGTACTTC,CASSELPRGGGETQYF
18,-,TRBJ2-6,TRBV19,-,TGTGCCAGTAGTGTCGCTAGGGACACCAACTCTGGGGCCAACGTCCTGACTTTC,CASSVARDTNSGANVLTF
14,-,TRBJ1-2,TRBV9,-,TGTGCCAGCAGCGTACTGACTGCGGGGGATGGCTACACCTTC,CASSVLTAGDGYTF
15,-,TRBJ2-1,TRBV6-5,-,TGTGCCAGCGGGTCCGGGCCAGGGCCTTACAATGAGCAGTTCTTC,CASGSGPGPYNEQFF
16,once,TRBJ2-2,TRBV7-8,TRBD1,TGTGCCAGCAGCGTAAGGGACAGAGGTCCAAGCGGGGAGCTGTTTTTT,CASSVRDRGPSGELFF
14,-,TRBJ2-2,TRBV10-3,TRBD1,TGTGCCATCAAATCAACAGGGGACACCGGGGAGCTGTTTTTT,CAIKSTGDTGELFF
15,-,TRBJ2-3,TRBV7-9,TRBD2,TGTGCCAGCAGACATCCGGGACTAGTCACAGATACGCAGTATTTT,CASRHPGLVTDTQYF
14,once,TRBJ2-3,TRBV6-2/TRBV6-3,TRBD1,TGTGCCAGCAGCATCAGGGGGCCCGCAGATACGCAGTATTTT,CASSIRGPADTQYF
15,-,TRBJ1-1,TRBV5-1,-,TGCGCCAGCAGCTTGTTAGCAAGCGGGGACACTGAAGCTTTCTTT,CASSLLASGDTEAFF
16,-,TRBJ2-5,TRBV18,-,TGTGCCAGCTCATTAAACCAGGGGAATTACGGAGAGACCCAGTACTTC,CASSLNQGNYGETQYF
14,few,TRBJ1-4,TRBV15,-,TGTGCCACCAGCAGAGATCTTGGGCCTGAAAAACTGTTTTTT,CATSRDLGPEKLFF
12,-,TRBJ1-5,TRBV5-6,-,TGTGCCAGCAGCTTGCGGGATCAGCCCCAGCATTTT,CASSLRDQPQHF
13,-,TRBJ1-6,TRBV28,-,TGTGCCACCCACAGGGTGTACGGTTCACCCCTCCACTTT,CATHRVYGSPLHF
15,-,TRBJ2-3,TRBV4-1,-,TGCGCCAGCAGCCCAGGGGCAGTTGGCACAGATACGCAGTATTTT,CASSPGAVGTDTQYF
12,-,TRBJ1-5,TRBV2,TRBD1,TGTGCCAGCAGTGGACAGGGTCAGCCCCAGCATTTT,CASSGQGQPQHF
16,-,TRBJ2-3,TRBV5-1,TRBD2,TGCGCCAGCAGCTTGGCTACTAGCGGGGACACAGATACGCAGTATTTT,CASSLATSGDTDTQYF
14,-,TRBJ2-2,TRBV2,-,TGTGCCAGCATTCAGGGGCCCTTCACCGGGGAGCTGTTTTTT,CASIQGPFTGELFF
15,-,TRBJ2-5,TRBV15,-,TGTGCCACCAGCAGAGATTGGACAGCCGAAGAGACCCAGTACTTC,CATSRDWTAEETQYF
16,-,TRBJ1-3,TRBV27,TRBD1,TGTGCCAGCAGTCCCCGACAGGGATTGGGTGGAAACACCATATATTTT,CASSPRQGLGGNTIYF
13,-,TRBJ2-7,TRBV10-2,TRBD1,TGCGCCAGCAGGGGTGGACAGGGGTACGAGCAGTACTTC,CASRGGQGYEQYF
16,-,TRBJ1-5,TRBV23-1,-,TGCGCCAGCAGTCAAAACAGCTGGGCGAGCAATCAGCCCCAGCATTTT,CASSQNSWASNQPQHF
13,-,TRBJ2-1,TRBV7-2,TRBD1,TGTGCCAGCAGCCGAAACAGGGGGCGGGAGCAGTTCTTC,CASSRNRGREQFF
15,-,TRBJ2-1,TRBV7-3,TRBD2,TGTGCCAGTAGTAGCGGGAGGGCCTCCTACAATGAGCAGTTCTTC,CASSSGRASYNEQFF
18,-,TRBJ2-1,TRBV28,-,TGTGCCAGCAGTACCCCTAGGCGAGACAGGAGCTCCTACAATGAGCAGTTCTTC,CASSTPRRDRSSYNEQFF